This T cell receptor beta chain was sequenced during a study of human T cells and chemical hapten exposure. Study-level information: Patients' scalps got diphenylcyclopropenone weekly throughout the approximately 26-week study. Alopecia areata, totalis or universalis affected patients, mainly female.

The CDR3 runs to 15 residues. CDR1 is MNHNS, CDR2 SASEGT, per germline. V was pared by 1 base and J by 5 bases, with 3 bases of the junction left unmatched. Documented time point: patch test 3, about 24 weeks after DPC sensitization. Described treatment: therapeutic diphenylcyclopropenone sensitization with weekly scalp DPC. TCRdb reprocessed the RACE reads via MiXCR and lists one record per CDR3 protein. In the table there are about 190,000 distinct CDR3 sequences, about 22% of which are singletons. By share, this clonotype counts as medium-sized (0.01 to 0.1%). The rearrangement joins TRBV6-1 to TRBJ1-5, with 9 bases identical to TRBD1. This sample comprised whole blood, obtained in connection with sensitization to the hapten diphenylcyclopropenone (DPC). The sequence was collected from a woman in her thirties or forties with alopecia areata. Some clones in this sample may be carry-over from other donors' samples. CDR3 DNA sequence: TGTGCCAGCAGTGAAGAGGGACAGGGCCATCAGCCCCAGCATTTT. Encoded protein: CASSEEGQGHQPQHF.